This record covers a single T cell receptor (beta chain). Its specificity is unknown. RNA in amounts of roughly 0.45 to 1 ug was reverse transcribed with random hexamers. Amplification of TCR beta CDR3 used immunoSEQ multiplex PCR across 54 Vbeta and 13 Jbeta. Each CDR3 protein gets one entry after TCRdb re-called the immunoSEQ multiplex PCR reads with MiXCR. The sample holds just under 95,000 distinct CDR3 sequences, around 94% seen once. These data originate in a study of CD8 T cells in Susac syndrome. Study background: Blood was drawn from Susac syndrome patients while they were therapy-naive, on corticosteroids, or on intravenous immunoglobulin alone. Study conclusions and caveats: Clonal expansion was not observed in the Susac syndrome CD4+ T cell repertoires.

FACS enriched CD8+ TEMRA cells, while bulk CD8+ and CD4+ were negatively isolated. Germline CDR1 GTSNPN, CDR2 SVGIG (reference sequence). The CDR3 has 19 residues. Trimming removed 2 bases from V and 0 bases from J; junction bases left unmatched: 16. The V call is TRBV30, the J call TRBJ1-3; 7 positions agree with TRBD1. The TCR originated in a human donor with Susac syndrome. Sequencing was done on a sample of CD4+ T cells from PBMCs. The CDR3 loop is CAWSISFGTASDSGNTIYF. CDR3 nucleotide sequence: TGTGCCTGGAGTATTTCCTTCGGGACAGCTTCCGACTCTGGAAACACCATATATTTT.